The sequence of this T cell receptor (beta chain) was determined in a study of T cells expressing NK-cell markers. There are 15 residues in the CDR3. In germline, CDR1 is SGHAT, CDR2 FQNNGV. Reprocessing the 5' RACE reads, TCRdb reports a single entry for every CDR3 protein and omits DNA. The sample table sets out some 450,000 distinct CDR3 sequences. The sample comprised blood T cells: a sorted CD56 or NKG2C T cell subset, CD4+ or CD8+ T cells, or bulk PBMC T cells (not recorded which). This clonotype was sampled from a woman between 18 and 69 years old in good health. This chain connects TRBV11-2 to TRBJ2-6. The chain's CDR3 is CASSFGASGANVLTF.